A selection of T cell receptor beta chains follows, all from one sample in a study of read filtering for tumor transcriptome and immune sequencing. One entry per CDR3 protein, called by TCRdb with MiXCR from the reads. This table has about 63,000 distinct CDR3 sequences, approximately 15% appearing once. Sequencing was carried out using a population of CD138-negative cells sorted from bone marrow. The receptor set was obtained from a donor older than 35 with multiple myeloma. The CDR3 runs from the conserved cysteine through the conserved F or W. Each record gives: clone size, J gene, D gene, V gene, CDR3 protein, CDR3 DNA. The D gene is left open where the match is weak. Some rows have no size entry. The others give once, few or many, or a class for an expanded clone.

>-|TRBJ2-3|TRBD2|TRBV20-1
CSARAPGLAGEDTQYF
TGCAGTGCTAGAGCCCCGGGACTAGCGGGAGAGGATACGCAGTATTTT
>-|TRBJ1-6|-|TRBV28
CASSLRAGYGSPLHF
TGTGCCAGCAGTTTGAGGGCTGGGTACGGTTCACCCCTCCACTTT
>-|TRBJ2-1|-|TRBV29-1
CSVGGSSGTYNEQFF
TGCAGCGTTGGAGGGAGTAGCGGCACCTATAATGAGCAGTTCTTC
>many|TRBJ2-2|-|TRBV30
CAWSVKGGTGELFF
TGTGCCTGGAGTGTAAAGGGAGGCACCGGGGAGCTGTTTTTT
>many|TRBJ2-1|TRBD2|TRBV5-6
CASSSRWGLANYNEQFF
TGTGCCAGCAGCTCACGTTGGGGACTAGCGAATTACAATGAGCAGTTCTTC
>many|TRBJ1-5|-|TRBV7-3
CASSLNGGAGQPQHF
TGTGCCAGCAGCTTAAATGGGGGGGCAGGGCAGCCCCAGCATTTT
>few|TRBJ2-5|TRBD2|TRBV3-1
CASSPRLAGEETQYF
TGTGCCAGCAGCCCCCGACTAGCGGGAGAAGAGACCCAGTACTTC
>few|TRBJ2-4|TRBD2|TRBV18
CASSSQGIAGVNIQYF
TGTGCCAGCTCATCGCAAGGAATAGCGGGAGTAAACATTCAGTACTTC
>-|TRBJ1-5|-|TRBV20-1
CSAYNRQGYQPQHF
TGCAGTGCTTATAACAGGCAAGGATATCAGCCCCAGCATTTT
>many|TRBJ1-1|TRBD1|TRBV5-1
CASSLAPQGAMVEAFF
TGCGCCAGCAGCTTGGCCCCCCAGGGGGCGATGGTGGAAGCTTTCTTT
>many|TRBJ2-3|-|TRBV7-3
CASSLRQGREDTQYF
TGTGCCAGCAGCTTAAGGCAGGGGCGGGAAGATACGCAGTATTTT
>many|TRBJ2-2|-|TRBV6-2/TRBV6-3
CASSLTGSYPNVGELFF
TGTGCCAGCAGTTTGACAGGTTCCTACCCCAATGTCGGGGAGCTGTTTTTT
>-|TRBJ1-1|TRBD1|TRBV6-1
CASSLDRGSLEAFF
TGTGCCAGCAGTCTGGACAGGGGCAGCCTTGAAGCTTTCTTT
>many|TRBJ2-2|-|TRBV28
CASSLLRVGSGELFF
TGTGCCAGCAGTTTACTCAGGGTAGGGTCCGGGGAGCTGTTTTTT
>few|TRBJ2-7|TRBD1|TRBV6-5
CASRRDRRSYEQYF
TGTGCCAGCAGAAGGGACAGGAGGTCGTACGAGCAGTACTTC
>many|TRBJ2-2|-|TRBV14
CASSQPLGGRDTGELFF
TGTGCCAGCAGCCAACCCCTGGGCGGCCGTGACACCGGGGAGCTGTTTTTT
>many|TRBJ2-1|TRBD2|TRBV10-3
CATSGTSGYNEQFF
TGTGCCACGTCCGGGACTAGCGGTTACAATGAGCAGTTCTTC
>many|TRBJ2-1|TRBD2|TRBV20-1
CSAKPIAGGLGSYNEQFF
TGCAGTGCTAAGCCCATAGCGGGAGGCCTGGGCTCCTACAATGAGCAGTTCTTC
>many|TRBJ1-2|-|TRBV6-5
CASSYRGQGYGYTF
TGTGCCAGCAGTTACAGGGGTCAAGGCTATGGCTACACCTTC
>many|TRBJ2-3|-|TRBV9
CASSVYRGIADTQYF
TGTGCCAGCAGCGTATATCGCGGGATAGCAGATACGCAGTATTTT
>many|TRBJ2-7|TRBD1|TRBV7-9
CASSAGQVLSYEQYF
TGTGCCAGCAGCGCAGGACAGGTGTTATCCTACGAGCAGTACTTC
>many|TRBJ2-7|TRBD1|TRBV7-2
CASSTGQGNSEQYF
TGTGCCAGCAGCACAGGACAGGGTAACAGCGAGCAGTACTTC
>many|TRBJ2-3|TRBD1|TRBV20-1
CSARDRGITDTQYF
TGCAGTGCTAGGGACAGGGGGATTACAGATACGCAGTATTTT
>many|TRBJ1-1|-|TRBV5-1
CASSPGLQVKFGGTEAFF
TGCGCCAGCAGCCCGGGTCTCCAAGTTAAGTTCGGGGGCACTGAAGCTTTCTTT
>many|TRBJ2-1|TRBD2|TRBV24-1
CATSDLGKPGGYNEQFF
TGTGCCACCAGTGATTTGGGCAAACCGGGGGGCTACAATGAGCAGTTCTTC
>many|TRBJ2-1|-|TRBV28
CASSFYGTRSYNEQFF
TGTGCCAGCAGTTTCTATGGGACACGTTCCTACAATGAGCAGTTCTTC
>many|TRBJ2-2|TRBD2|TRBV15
CATSRERTSGRIGELFF
TGTGCCACCAGCAGAGAGAGGACTAGCGGGAGGATCGGGGAGCTGTTTTTT
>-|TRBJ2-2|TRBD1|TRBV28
CASKVQGKYTGELFF
TGTGCCAGCAAGGTACAGGGGAAGTACACCGGGGAGCTGTTTTTT
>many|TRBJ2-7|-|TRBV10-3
CAISESSGSIGEQYF
TGTGCCATCAGTGAGTCATCCGGGAGCATTGGCGAGCAGTACTTC
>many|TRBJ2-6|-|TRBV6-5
CASRYLSHRSGANVLTF
TGTGCCAGCAGGTATCTCTCCCACAGGTCTGGGGCCAACGTCCTGACTTTC
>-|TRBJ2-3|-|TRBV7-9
CASSAVEDTQYF
TGTGCCAGCAGCGCTGTGGAGGATACGCAGTATTTT
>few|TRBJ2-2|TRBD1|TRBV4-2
CASSQAGQGDGELFF
TGTGCCAGCAGCCAAGCGGGACAGGGTGACGGGGAGCTGTTTTTT
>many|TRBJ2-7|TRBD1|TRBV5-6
CASSGRDRYEQYF
TGTGCCAGCAGCGGCCGGGACAGATACGAGCAGTACTTC
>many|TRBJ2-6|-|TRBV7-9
CASSLTGANVLTF
TGTGCCAGCAGCTTGACTGGGGCCAACGTCCTGACTTTC
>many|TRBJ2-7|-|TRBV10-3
CASSRGASSYEQYF
TGTGCCTCAAGTAGAGGGGCGAGCTCCTACGAGCAGTACTTC
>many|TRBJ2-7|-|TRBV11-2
CASSLALAAYEQYF
TGTGCCAGCAGCTTAGCTCTAGCCGCCTACGAGCAGTACTTC
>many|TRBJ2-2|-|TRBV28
CASSLSRLSTGELFF
TGTGCCAGCAGTTTAAGCAGGTTAAGCACCGGGGAGCTGTTTTTT
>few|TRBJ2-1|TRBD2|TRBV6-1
CASSEGPTGPTSGIPLVYNEQFF
TGTGCCAGCAGTGAAGGACCCACCGGGCCTACTAGCGGGATTCCCCTAGTCTACAATGAGCAGTTCTTC
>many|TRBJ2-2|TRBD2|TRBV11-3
CASSPLLPLGRAPGVGELFF
TGTGCCAGCAGCCCCCTCCTCCCCCTCGGGAGGGCCCCCGGGGTCGGGGAGCTGTTTTTT
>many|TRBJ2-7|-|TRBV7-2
CASSSSGVWYEQYF
TGTGCCAGCAGCTCTTCGGGGGTGTGGTACGAGCAGTACTTC
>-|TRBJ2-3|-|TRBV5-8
CASSLAEGGDTQYF
TGTGCCAGCAGCTTGGCCGAGGGAGGAGATACGCAGTATTTT
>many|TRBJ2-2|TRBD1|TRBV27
CASSFLGQGNTGELFF
TGTGCCAGCAGTTTCCTGGGACAGGGTAACACCGGGGAGCTGTTTTTT
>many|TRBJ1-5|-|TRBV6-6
CASSYIDNNQPQHF
TGTGCCAGCAGTTATATAGATAACAATCAGCCCCAGCATTTT
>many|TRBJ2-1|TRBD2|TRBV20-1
CSAESSGRPNNEQFF
TGCAGTGCAGAGAGTAGCGGGAGGCCAAACAATGAGCAGTTCTTC
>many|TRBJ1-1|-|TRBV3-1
CASSQIGGFNTEAFF
TGTGCCAGCAGCCAAATTGGTGGGTTTAACACTGAAGCTTTCTTT
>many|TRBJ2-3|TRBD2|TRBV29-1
CSVLAGGFFTDTQYF
TGCAGCGTACTAGCGGGAGGCTTTTTCACAGATACGCAGTATTTT
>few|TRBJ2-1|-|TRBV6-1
CASSEAMPGAGEQFF
TGTGCCAGCAGTGAAGCGATGCCAGGGGCGGGTGAGCAGTTCTTC
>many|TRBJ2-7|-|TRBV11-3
CASSLRSYEQYF
TGTGCCAGCAGCTTGAGATCCTACGAGCAGTACTTC
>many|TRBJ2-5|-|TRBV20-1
CSASGRDGETQYF
TGCAGTGCTAGTGGGCGGGATGGCGAGACCCAGTACTTC
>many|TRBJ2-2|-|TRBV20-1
CSAREIAGRDSGELFF
TGCAGTGCTAGAGAAATAGCCGGGCGGGATAGCGGGGAGCTGTTTTTT
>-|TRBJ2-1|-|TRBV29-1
CSVLGGIPASYNEQFF
TGCAGCGTTTTAGGGGGGATCCCTGCCTCCTACAATGAGCAGTTCTTC
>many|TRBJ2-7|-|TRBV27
CASSLSPAASPYEQYF
TGTGCCAGCAGTTTATCTCCCGCGGCGAGCCCCTACGAGCAGTACTTC